A selection of T cell receptor beta chains follows, all from one sample in a study of patients and donors after allogeneic stem cell transplantation. TCRdb analysed the RT-PCR reads with MiXCR anew, one entry per CDR3 protein. The data hold 150,000 to 250,000 distinct CDR3 sequences, with roughly 40% observed a single time. The sample comprised blood, either unsorted or a sorted T cell fraction (not recorded which). The receptors here all came from a human donor who was either an allogeneic HSCT recipient or a stem cell or donor lymphocyte infusion donor (not recorded which). It is not recorded whose cells these are; they may come from a transplant donor. Both conserved end residues are part of each CDR3. D genes are given only for firm matches. Expanded clones get a size class; other rows say once, few or many, or leave the size out.

V gene,clone size,J gene,D gene,CDR3 protein,CDR3 DNA
TRBV5-1,-,TRBJ1-2,TRBD1,CASSLMTGGGYGYTF,TGCGCCAGCAGCTTGATGACAGGGGGCGGATATGGCTACACCTTC
TRBV9,-,TRBJ1-2,-,CASSVDHSLNYGYTF,TGTGCCAGCAGCGTAGACCATTCTCTTAACTATGGCTACACCTTC
TRBV5-1,-,TRBJ1-1,-,CASSFYQGFGTEAFF,TGCGCCAGCAGCTTTTACCAGGGGTTCGGCACTGAAGCTTTCTTT
TRBV7-9,-,TRBJ2-3,TRBD2,CASSLEVGGPGTDTQYF,TGTGCCAGCAGCTTAGAAGTGGGAGGGCCGGGAACAGATACGCAGTATTTT
TRBV29-1,-,TRBJ2-1,-,CSVEWRRWGDYNEQFF,TGCAGCGTTGAATGGAGGCGGTGGGGGGACTACAATGAGCAGTTCTTC
TRBV5-1,-,TRBJ2-5,-,CASSLGPLSVETQYF,TGCGCCAGCAGCTTGGGACCTCTAAGCGTGGAGACCCAGTACTTC
TRBV28,few,TRBJ1-4,TRBD1,CASRAYRGGEKLFF,TGTGCCAGCAGAGCGTACAGGGGTGGCGAAAAACTGTTTTTT
TRBV18,few,TRBJ1-3,-,CASSPQHVAWGNTIYF,TGTGCCAGCTCACCACAGCACGTTGCTTGGGGAAACACCATATATTTT
TRBV11-2,-,TRBJ2-5,-,CASSLVGLAIDQETQYF,TGTGCCAGCAGCTTAGTTGGGCTAGCGATTGACCAAGAGACCCAGTACTTC
TRBV27,-,TRBJ2-1,TRBD1,CASKPDRGLDEQFF,TGTGCCAGCAAACCAGACAGGGGGTTGGATGAGCAGTTCTTC
TRBV2,few,TRBJ1-1,-,CASRGPVAFF,TGTGCCAGCAGGGGACCGGTCGCTTTCTTT
TRBV28,-,TRBJ1-1,-,CASSLMQGKTEAFF,TGTGCCAGCAGTTTAATGCAGGGTAAGACTGAAGCTTTCTTT
TRBV20-1,few,TRBJ2-1,-,CSALVYEQFF,TGCAGTGCCCTGGTCTATGAGCAGTTCTTC
TRBV28,-,TRBJ1-1,-,CASSLRRMNTEAFF,TGTGCCAGCAGTTTAAGACGGATGAACACTGAAGCTTTCTTT
TRBV7-2,-,TRBJ2-1,TRBD2,CASSSGTRGAEQFF,TGTGCCAGCAGCTCCGGGACTAGGGGGGCTGAGCAGTTCTTC
TRBV4-3,once,TRBJ2-3,TRBD1,CASTERDRGSDTQYF,TGCGCCAGCACCGAGCGGGACAGGGGATCGGATACGCAGTATTTT
TRBV6-2/TRBV6-3,few,TRBJ2-1,-,CASSSKTNNNEQFF,TGTGCCAGCAGCTCCAAAACCAATAACAATGAGCAGTTCTTC
TRBV19,few,TRBJ2-3,-,CASSTPRDLRTDTQYF,TGTGCCAGTAGTACGCCCCGGGACTTGCGCACAGATACGCAGTATTTT
TRBV29-1,-,TRBJ1-2,TRBD1,CSVTTGDNYGYTF,TGCAGCGTTACGACAGGGGATAACTATGGCTACACCTTC
TRBV28,-,TRBJ1-2,-,CASSFVLSTHYGYTF,TGTGCCAGCAGTTTTGTCCTATCGACCCATTATGGCTACACCTTC
TRBV9,few,TRBJ2-2,-,CASSVDLPGELFF,TGTGCCAGCAGCGTAGATCTTCCCGGGGAGCTGTTTTTT
TRBV20-1,medium-sized,TRBJ2-7,TRBD2,CSARGYTSGSYEQYF,TGCAGTGCTAGAGGATACACTAGCGGCTCCTACGAGCAGTACTTC
TRBV7-3,-,TRBJ2-7,-,CASSLRGEGYEQYF,TGTGCCAGCAGCTTAAGAGGAGAGGGCTACGAGCAGTACTTC
TRBV29-1,few,TRBJ1-2,-,CSASGPSGNYGYTF,TGCAGCGCCTCCGGCCCCAGCGGGAATTATGGCTACACCTTC
TRBV21-1,few,TRBJ1-1,-,CASSAPGQGAFF,TGTGCCAGCAGCGCTCCGGGACAGGGAGCTTTCTTT
TRBV7-9,-,TRBJ2-7,-,CASSTRTYEQYF,TGTGCCAGCAGCACGCGAACCTACGAGCAGTACTTC
TRBV28,few,TRBJ1-3,-,CASSPSDRIPRNTIYF,TGTGCCAGCAGTCCATCCGACAGGATACCAAGAAACACCATATATTTT
TRBV3-1,-,TRBJ2-7,-,CASSLAAPLDEQYF,TGTGCCAGCAGCCTTGCGGCACCCCTCGACGAGCAGTACTTC
TRBV7-8,-,TRBJ1-2,-,CASSSLAQLGGYTF,TGTGCCAGCAGCTCCCTCGCTCAACTAGGTGGCTACACCTTC
TRBV5-1,few,TRBJ1-1,TRBD1,CASSKEDRGNTEAFF,TGCGCCAGCAGCAAGGAAGACAGGGGGAACACTGAAGCTTTCTTT
TRBV28,few,TRBJ2-3,TRBD1,CASSRSTHSDRADTQYF,TGTGCCAGCAGCCGATCAACCCACTCTGACAGGGCAGATACGCAGTATTTT
TRBV12-3/TRBV12-4,-,TRBJ1-5,-,CASSLKDSTAGNQPQHF,TGTGCCAGCAGTTTAAAGGACTCGACGGCGGGCAATCAGCCCCAGCATTTT
TRBV3-1,-,TRBJ1-1,-,CASSPELQGPRALTEAFF,TGTGCCAGCAGCCCCGAACTACAGGGCCCCAGGGCACTAACTGAAGCTTTCTTT
TRBV10-3,-,TRBJ1-5,TRBD1,CATGTGGQPQHF,TGTGCCACCGGGACAGGGGGCCAGCCCCAGCATTTT
TRBV7-9,-,TRBJ2-7,-,CASSPPGNSYEQYF,TGTGCCAGCAGCCCACCGGGAAACTCCTACGAGCAGTACTTC
TRBV5-1,-,TRBJ2-2,-,CASSFALANTGELFF,TGCGCCAGCAGTTTCGCTCTAGCGAACACCGGGGAGCTGTTTTTT
TRBV5-1,-,TRBJ2-1,TRBD2,CASSQSTAGGPGNEQFF,TGCGCCAGCAGCCAAAGCACAGCGGGAGGGCCGGGGAATGAGCAGTTCTTC
TRBV12-3/TRBV12-4,few,TRBJ1-2,-,CASSTTVFNYGYTF,TGTGCCAGCAGCACGACAGTATTCAACTATGGCTACACCTTC
TRBV7-9,many,TRBJ2-7,-,CASSLGGSRSYEQYF,TGTGCCAGCAGCTTAGGAGGGAGTCGGTCCTACGAGCAGTACTTC
TRBV7-9,-,TRBJ1-1,-,CASSLVERNTEAFF,TGTGCCAGCAGCTTAGTCGAGAGAAACACTGAAGCTTTCTTT
TRBV5-1,-,TRBJ2-7,TRBD2,CASSLDVAGYEQYF,TGCGCCAGCAGCTTGGACGTAGCGGGATACGAGCAGTACTTC
TRBV3-1,-,TRBJ2-1,-,CASSGSGFYNEQFF,TGTGCCAGCAGCGGTAGCGGATTTTACAATGAGCAGTTCTTC
TRBV20-1,-,TRBJ1-1,TRBD1,CSARDLGTGGTEAFF,TGCAGTGCTAGAGATCTCGGGACAGGGGGCACTGAAGCTTTCTTT
TRBV12-3/TRBV12-4,-,TRBJ2-2,-,CASRQANTGELFF,TGTGCCAGCAGGCAGGCGAACACCGGGGAGCTGTTTTTT
TRBV5-1,-,TRBJ2-7,-,CASSYRGRSYEQYF,TGCGCCAGCAGCTACCGCGGCAGATCCTACGAGCAGTACTTC
TRBV5-6,few,TRBJ1-1,-,CASRPPGKNTEAFF,TGTGCCAGCAGACCTCCAGGGAAGAACACTGAAGCTTTCTTT
TRBV29-1,once,TRBJ2-5,TRBD1,CSVGPRTGYKGTQYF,TGCAGCGTCGGGCCCCGGACAGGGTATAAAGGGACCCAGTACTTC
TRBV7-9,-,TRBJ1-1,-,CASSLDGTTEAFF,TGTGCCAGCAGCTTAGACGGGACCACTGAAGCTTTCTTT
TRBV7-2,-,TRBJ1-2,TRBD1,CASSPGTVKNFGYTF,TGTGCCAGCAGCCCCGGGACAGTAAAAAATTTTGGCTACACCTTC
TRBV12-3/TRBV12-4,-,TRBJ2-5,-,CASTPGPQTQYF,TGTGCCAGCACCCCCGGACCCCAGACCCAGTACTTC
TRBV12-3/TRBV12-4,-,TRBJ1-5,-,CASSYGDSNQPQHF,TGTGCCAGCAGTTACGGAGATTCAAATCAGCCCCAGCATTTT
TRBV7-2,-,TRBJ2-1,-,CASSLGRWEWDNEQFF,TGTGCCAGCAGCTTAGGAAGGTGGGAGTGGGACAATGAGCAGTTCTTC
TRBV29-1,few,TRBJ2-7,-,CSVEGVGYEQYF,TGCAGCGTTGAGGGAGTAGGCTACGAGCAGTACTTC
TRBV28,-,TRBJ1-3,TRBD1,CASSFRGAGGNTIYF,TGTGCCAGCAGTTTCAGGGGGGCCGGTGGAAACACCATATATTTT
TRBV28,-,TRBJ2-5,-,CASSQDSYGFETQYF,TGTGCCAGCAGTCAGGACTCTTACGGATTTGAGACCCAGTACTTC
TRBV29-1,-,TRBJ1-4,-,CSVDSDDNEKLFF,TGCAGCGTGGACAGTGACGATAATGAAAAACTGTTTTTT
TRBV6-5,once,TRBJ1-5,-,CASSYSRQTPQHF,TGTGCCAGCAGTTACTCGAGGCAAACGCCCCAGCATTTT